Listed below are T cell receptor beta chains from one sample, sequenced in a study of T-cell reconstitution after alpha-beta-depleted transplantation in children. TCRdb independently ran MiXCR on the PCR reads; one entry per CDR3 protein. The sample shows roughly 500,000 distinct CDR3 sequences, roughly a tenth of them seen only once. The sequences come from PBMCs, collected before TCRalphabeta/CD19-depleted stem cell transplant. The origin of the receptors is a child aged 2 to 15 with inherited bone marrow failure, due to receive a stem cell transplant. The CDR3 runs from the conserved cysteine through the conserved F or W. D genes are given only for firm matches. Where a row states a size, it is once, few, many or the class of an expanded clone; other rows omit it.

V	size	D	J	CDR3	DNA
TRBV5-1	many	NA	TRBJ2-3	CASSLNVRELTDTQYF	TGCGCCAGCAGCTTGAACGTCAGGGAGTTAACAGATACGCAGTATTTT
TRBV6-5	many	NA	TRBJ1-2	CASSYRTDHGYTF	TGTGCCAGCAGTTACAGGACAGATCATGGCTACACCTTC
TRBV7-9	NA	NA	TRBJ2-3	CASSDSATERTDTQYF	TGTGCCAGCAGCGACTCCGCTACCGAACGAACAGATACGCAGTATTTT
TRBV28	many	TRBD2	TRBJ2-1	CASSFSYQRDYYNEQFF	TGTGCCAGCAGTTTCTCGTACCAGCGGGACTACTACAATGAGCAGTTCTTC
TRBV7-6	NA	NA	TRBJ2-1	CASSPTSRGEQFF	TGTGCCAGCAGCCCAACTAGCCGAGGGGAGCAGTTCTTC
TRBV5-1	few	TRBD1	TRBJ2-7	CASTALDRHHEQYF	TGCGCCAGCACCGCCTTGGACAGGCACCACGAGCAGTACTTC
TRBV6-2/TRBV6-3	once	NA	TRBJ2-7	CASRWGDSSYEQYF	TGTGCCAGCCGCTGGGGGGACTCGTCCTACGAGCAGTACTTC
TRBV27	NA	TRBD2	TRBJ2-1	CASSFSGAEYNEQFF	TGTGCCAGCAGTTTCAGCGGGGCCGAATACAATGAGCAGTTCTTC
TRBV20-1	many	NA	TRBJ2-1	CRARPIYDNEQFF	TGCAGGGCCCGTCCTATCTACGACAATGAGCAGTTCTTC
TRBV3-1	many	NA	TRBJ1-2	CASRPREREDCGYTF	TGTGCCAGCAGACCCCGTGAAAGGGAGGATTGTGGCTACACCTTC
TRBV27	many	NA	TRBJ2-1	CASDGGSSYNEQFF	TGTGCCAGCGATGGTGGAAGCTCCTACAATGAGCAGTTCTTC
TRBV29-1	few	NA	TRBJ1-1	CSASDLNTEAFF	TGCAGCGCCTCGGATCTGAACACTGAAGCTTTCTTT
TRBV12-3/TRBV12-4	many	NA	TRBJ2-5	CASSLTRGTQETQYF	TGTGCCAGCAGTTTAACCCGGGGGACCCAAGAGACCCAGTACTTC
TRBV20-1	many	TRBD1	TRBJ2-7	CSAPLTTGLNHYEQYF	TGCAGTGCCCCGCTTACGACAGGGCTAAACCACTACGAGCAGTACTTC
TRBV5-1	many	NA	TRBJ2-7	CATGDFEGEQYF	TGCGCCACCGGGGATTTTGAGGGCGAGCAGTACTTC
TRBV15	many	TRBD1	TRBJ2-3	CATSSSTGVRADTQYF	TGTGCCACCAGCAGCTCCACAGGGGTTCGGGCAGATACGCAGTATTTT
TRBV2	many	NA	TRBJ2-1	CASSQGYGEQFF	TGTGCCAGCAGTCAGGGATACGGTGAGCAGTTCTTC
TRBV7-2	few	TRBD2	TRBJ2-3	CASSWGLAGGIDTQYF	TGTGCCAGCAGCTGGGGACTAGCGGGAGGGATAGATACGCAGTATTTT
TRBV24-1	few	TRBD2	TRBJ2-1	CATSDPRASGRAYNEQFF	TGTGCCACCAGTGACCCCCGGGCTAGCGGGAGGGCCTACAATGAGCAGTTCTTC
TRBV13	many	TRBD1	TRBJ1-4	CASKTGFGEKLFF	TGTGCCAGCAAGACAGGGTTTGGAGAAAAACTGTTTTTT
TRBV19	NA	TRBD2	TRBJ2-3	CASSIVGGDTQYF	TGTGCCAGTAGTATAGTGGGAGGGGATACGCAGTATTTT
TRBV7-9	many	NA	TRBJ1-1	CASSLSAGWSAFF	TGTGCCAGCAGCTTATCCGCAGGGTGGTCGGCTTTCTTT
TRBV5-1	many	TRBD1	TRBJ2-1	CASSPGTDYNEQFF	TGCGCCAGCAGCCCCGGGACAGACTACAATGAGCAGTTCTTC
TRBV5-6	many	NA	TRBJ2-6	CASSPWSGTRASTF	TGTGCCAGCAGCCCGTGGTCCGGGACAAGGGCCTCAACTTTC
TRBV29-1	many	TRBD1	TRBJ2-7	CSVQKRTGLDEQYF	TGCAGCGTCCAAAAGAGGACAGGGTTAGACGAGCAGTACTTC
TRBV6-2/TRBV6-3	NA	TRBD1	TRBJ2-5	CASSYEDRGRRQETQYF	TGTGCCAGCAGTTACGAGGACAGGGGGCGAAGACAAGAGACCCAGTACTTC
TRBV20-1	many	NA	TRBJ2-3	CSARTGTRADTQYF	TGCAGTGCTAGAACCGGGACACGTGCAGATACGCAGTATTTT
TRBV4-1	NA	TRBD2	TRBJ2-7	CASSQVASGSDSYEQYF	TGCGCCAGCAGCCAAGTTGCTAGCGGATCTGACTCCTACGAGCAGTACTTC